Each of the 32 T cell receptor beta chains below was sequenced from the same sample in a study of regulatory T cells in long-lasting Graves disease. Combining iRepertoire HTBI primers with Arm-PCR of CDR3 regions, the authors built TCR beta libraries. TCRdb itself ran the multiplex PCR reads through MiXCR, one entry per CDR3 protein. Among over 500,000 distinct CDR3 sequences listed, less than 20% were seen once. Time point meaning: newly diagnosed GD, antithyroid drugs for less than 3 months. RNA isolated from PBMCs was used to make the TCR library. The same data also went into a second study, on T cells in Graves' hyperthyroidism and ophthalmopathy.

The input for sequencing was peripheral blood mononuclear cells (PBMCs), taken at new diagnosis, from a patient treated with antithyroid drugs. Source of these receptors: a woman between 25 and 40 years old with Graves disease.

This clonotype was counted many times. The chain links TRBV19 to TRBJ1-1; D is uncertain. With 1 base removed from V and 0 bases from J, the gap between germline ends came to 12 bases. CDR1 is LNHDA, CDR2 SQIVND, per germline (reference sequence). CDR3 length equals 16 residues. CDR3 loop: CASSIGPPGMNTEAFF. The CDR3 coding sequence is TGTGCCAGTAGTATAGGGCCCCCCGGTATGAACACTGAAGCTTTCTTT.

This clonotype was detected many times. The J gene is TRBJ2-7, the V gene TRBV6-5; no reliable D call. The CDR3 has 12 residues. Looked up from germline, CDR1 is MNHEY and CDR2 is SVGAGI. V lost 2 bases to trimming and J lost 12 bases, with 14 bases between them. The DNA of the CDR3 is TGTGCCAGCAGTTACGGTGATACCAAGCCGTACTTC. Translated: CASSYGDTKPYF.

This clonotype was recorded at least ten times. J is TRBJ2-7 and V is TRBV28; the D is unclear. CDR3 length: 12 amino acids. V lost 9 bases and J lost 3, with 12 bases in between. Per germline, CDR1 MDHEN and CDR2 SYDVKM. The CDR3: CASEQTGYEQYF. DNA of the CDR3: TGTGCCAGTGAACAAACTGGCTACGAGCAGTACTTC.

The V gene is TRBV20-1, the J gene TRBJ2-3, with D possibly called TRBD1 or TRBD2 (5 bases each). The CDR3 loop spans 12 amino acids. Trimming stripped 5 bases from V and 6 bases from J, with 12 bases between. Germline CDR1 is DFQATT and CDR2 is SNEGSKA (reference sequence). The CDR3 sequence is CSAARDADTQYF. CDR3 in DNA: TGCAGTGCTGCGAGGGACGCGGATACGCAGTATTTT.

This clonotype was observed at least ten times. The V and J genes are TRBV12-3 or TRBV12-4 and TRBJ1-1; D may be TRBD1 (5 bases). Deletions cut 5 bases from V and 7 bases from J, with 11 bases between. This CDR3 has 12 amino acids. Here the CDR3 DNA reads TGTGCCAGCAGTCATGGGACCCATGAAGCTTTCTTT. Its translation: CASSHGTHEAFF.

This clonotype occurred many times. The V and J genes are TRBV2 and TRBJ1-2; 7 bases line up with TRBD1. V gave up 9 bases and J gave up 4 bases; unmatched junction bases: 8. In germline, CDR1 is SNHLY, CDR2 FYNNEI. The CDR3 covers 13 residues. For the CDR3, the DNA is TGTGCCAGATCACGACAGGGAACCTATGGCTACACCTTC. Translation: CARSRQGTYGYTF.

This clonotype was observed at least ten times. This CDR3 reads CASTRQTTNEKLFF. The CDR3 DNA reads TGTGCCAGCACCCGACAGACAACTAATGAAAAACTGTTTTTT. The rearrangement uses TRBV28 and TRBJ1-4; perhaps TRBD1 as D (5 bases). Germline V gene data show CDR1 as MDHEN and CDR2 as SYDVKM. This CDR3 is 14 amino acids long. Deletions cut 7 bases from V and 0 bases from J, with 9 bases between.

This clonotype was seen at least ten times. This rearrangement joins TRBV20-1 to TRBJ2-1; unclear D gene. Germline V gene data show CDR1 as DFQATT and CDR2 as SNEGSKA (reference sequence). Trimming pared 6 bases from V and 7 bases from J, leaving 19 bases between. CDR3 size: 14 residues. CDR3 protein: CSASVMRSTNEQFF. CDR3 sequence (DNA): TGCAGTGCCAGCGTGATGCGATCGACTAATGAGCAGTTCTTC.

There are many counts of this clonotype. The chain joins TRBV2 to TRBJ2-1, with D perhaps matching TRBD1 or TRBD2 (5 bases each). The CDR3 is made up of 15 amino acids. CDR1 and CDR2 from the germline V gene are SNHLY and FYNNEI. The ends were cut back, 1 base at V and 2 bases at J, with 9 bases in the middle. DNA of the CDR3: TGTGCCAGCAGTGAAGAGGGGACCCCCTACAATGAGCAGTTCTTC. It specifies CASSEEGTPYNEQFF. Drawing the rest from reference TRBV2 and TRBJ2-1, the complete variable domain is EPEVTQTPSHQVTQMGQEVILRCVPISNHLYFYWYRQILGQKVEFLVSFYNNEISEKSEIFDDQFSVERPDGSNFTLKIRSTKLEDSAMYFCASSEEGTPYNEQFFGPGTRLTVL.

In its sample, this clonotype was seen once. This may arise from a read error, as a much more abundant clone is one base away. This sequence joins TRBV7-9 and TRBJ1-1; the D gene is possibly TRBD1 (5 bases). The V gene lost 2 bases and the J gene lost 0 bases, with 16 bases spanning the gap. CDR1 is SEHNR, CDR2 FQNEAQ, per germline (reference sequence). The CDR3 length is 17 residues. CDR3 protein: CASSLMGGRLMNTEAFF. CDR3 sequence (DNA): TGTGCCAGCAGCTTAATGGGGGGTAGGCTCATGAACACTGAAGCTTTCTTT.

This clonotype showed up just a few times. V usage is TRBV28 and J usage is TRBJ2-1; weak D call: TRBD2 (5 bases). Germline lookup yields CDR1 MDHEN and CDR2 SYDVKM. This CDR3 has 13 residues. Deletions cut 6 bases from V and 10 bases from J, with 16 bases between. The CDR3 here is CASSYKDEGEQFF. The CDR3 DNA reads as TGTGCCAGCAGCTACAAGGATGAGGGCGAGCAGTTCTTC.

The chain recombines TRBV11-3 with TRBJ1-4; 9 nucleotides line up with TRBD1. The length of the CDR3 is 17 residues. Germline CDR1 is SGHNT and CDR2 is YENEEA. V dropped 2 bases and J dropped 7; count of bases not matched to a gene: 11. CDR3 nucleotides: TGTGCCAGCAGCTTATTAATCACACAGGGGGCGGGTGAAAAACTGTTTTTT. Translated, it gives CASSLLITQGAGEKLFF.

This clonotype has just a few counts. The chain links TRBV29-1 to TRBJ2-5; TRBD1 might be the D (6 bases). The CDR3 runs to 16 residues. Germline CDR1 and CDR2: SQVTM and ANQGSEA. Trimming cost V 3 bases and J 4 bases, with 21 bases left between them. The CDR3, as DNA: TGCAGCGTTGAGAATCCCGGGCCAGGGACAAGAGAGACCCAGTACTTC. Protein: CSVENPGPGTRETQYF.

This clonotype was seen many times. This chain links TRBV2 with TRBJ2-5; 13 nucleotides match TRBD2. This CDR3 region has 18 residues. Looked up from germline, CDR1 is SNHLY and CDR2 is FYNNEI. Trimming took 5 bases from V and 0 from J; bases not matched to a gene: 9. The CDR3 sequence is CASSMRLAGGPYQETQYF. The DNA for the CDR3 is TGTGCCAGCAGTATGAGACTAGCGGGAGGTCCGTACCAAGAGACCCAGTACTTC.

In regard to this clonotype: Because the CDR3 is missing its conserved closing phenylalanine or tryptophan, this is likely a read error. The J gene is TRBJ1-2, the V gene TRBV12-3 or TRBV12-4, with TRBD1 matching 8 bases. The CDR3 length is 15 residues. J gave up 5 bases and V 4 bases, and 9 bases lay outside the gene matches. This CDR3 is CASSSPPGQEYGYTL. The CDR3 DNA is TGTGCCAGCAGTTCACCACCGGGACAGGAGTATGGCTACACCCTC.

Many counts were recorded for this clonotype. This chain joins TRBV10-1 and TRBJ2-7; D ambiguous. Per germline, CDR1 WNHNN and CDR2 SYGVQD (reference sequence). The V gene lost 3 bases and the J gene lost 3 bases, with 12 bases spanning the gap. The CDR3 is 14 amino acids. CDR3 protein: CASSEQNGLYEQYF. The CDR3 DNA sequence: TGCGCCAGCAGTGAACAGAACGGTCTCTACGAGCAGTACTTC.

This clonotype was observed a handful of times. The chain recombines TRBV9 with TRBJ1-4; no reliable D call. Germline assignment: CDR1 SGDLS and CDR2 YYNGEE. V lost 6 bases and J 6 bases, leaving 18 bases between the germline ends. CDR3 length: 15 amino acids. The CDR3 protein is CASNEGRSTHEKLFF. As DNA, the CDR3 is TGTGCCAGCAACGAGGGTCGTAGCACCCATGAAAAACTGTTTTTT.

The chain uses TRBV28 and TRBJ1-3; D is perhaps TRBD1 (6 bases). Trimming shortened V by 3 bases and J by 5 bases, and 14 bases separated the two germline ends. The germline gives CDR1 MDHEN, CDR2 SYDVKM. The CDR3 consists of 15 residues. Here the CDR3 reads CASSFSIGGRNTIYF. In DNA form, the CDR3 reads TGTGCCAGCAGTTTTTCTATAGGGGGGAGAAACACCATATATTTT.

On this clonotype itself: This may come from a read error, since a much larger clone is one base off. The rearrangement joins TRBV7-3 to TRBJ2-1; D not resolved. Germline CDR1 SGHTA, CDR2 FQGTGA. This CDR3 is built from 13 residues. The V end was cut by 4 bases, the J end by 5 bases, with 9 bases between. The CDR3 DNA follows: TGTGCCAGCAGCTCCCGGCAAAACAATGAGCAGTTCTTC. It codes for CASSSRQNNEQFF.

This clonotype was detected ten times or more. V and J are TRBV28 and TRBJ1-6, with a tentative D call TRBD1 (5 bases). CDR3 length: 15 amino acids. CDR1 and CDR2 from the germline V gene are MDHEN and SYDVKM. The V gene lost 6 bases and the J gene lost 7 bases, with 16 bases spanning the gap. The CDR3 loop reads CASRPDLAGNSPLHF. CDR3 DNA: TGTGCCAGCAGACCGGACCTAGCAGGGAATTCACCCCTCCACTTT.

The V call is TRBV6-1, the J call TRBJ2-3; 10 bases map to TRBD1. CDR1 is MNHNS, CDR2 SASEGT, per germline. The CDR3 runs 14 residues. V trimming: 6 bases; J trimming: 6 bases; junction bases outside the gene matches: 6. CDR3 residues: CASRRQGAKDTQYF. The CDR3 DNA is TGTGCCAGCAGGAGACAGGGGGCTAAGGATACGCAGTATTTT.

The sample holds many counts of this clonotype. This chain connects TRBV27 to TRBJ1-2; 7 bases align to TRBD1. This CDR3 spans 14 amino acids. From germline, CDR1 is MNHEY and CDR2 SMNVEV (reference sequence). V lost 8 bases, J lost 7 bases, and 13 bases stayed unmatched. CDR3 amino acids: CASGPDRLSGGYTF. The DNA of the CDR3 is TGTGCCAGCGGTCCGGACAGGTTATCGGGTGGCTACACCTTC.

The chain recombines TRBV9 with TRBJ2-5; D remains ambiguous. There are 14 residues in the CDR3. V shed 1 base and J shed 0 bases, with 7 bases lying between them. CDR1 is SGDLS, CDR2 YYNGEE, per germline. CDR3 loop: CASSVSSNQETQYF. The CDR3 DNA sequence: TGTGCCAGCAGCGTAAGCTCCAACCAAGAGACCCAGTACTTC.

V gene TRBV19 combines with J gene TRBJ2-2; tentative D call: TRBD2 (6 bases). V was pared by 10 bases and J by 0 bases, with 24 bases between. Germline lookup yields CDR1 LNHDA and CDR2 SQIVND (reference sequence). This CDR3 region has 18 residues. The CDR3 sequence is CATRRGGESRTNTGELFF. DNA of the CDR3: TGTGCCACCAGAAGGGGAGGAGAATCGCGTACGAACACCGGGGAGCTGTTTTTT.

The chain joins TRBV6-1 to TRBJ1-1, with D perhaps matching TRBD1 (5 bases). V lost 8 bases, J lost 4 bases, and 14 bases lay in between. There are 13 residues in the CDR3. Germline V gene sequence: CDR1 MNHNS, CDR2 SASEGT. This CDR3 reads CASGWGETTEAFF. The DNA of the CDR3 is TGTGCCAGCGGATGGGGGGAGACCACTGAAGCTTTCTTT.

The chain combines TRBV12-3 or TRBV12-4 with TRBJ2-5, with 9 bases fitting TRBD2. There are 14 residues in the CDR3. Unmatched junction bases numbered 7, after V lost 6 bases and J lost 5 bases. In nucleotides, the CDR3 is TGTGCCAGCAGAACCGGGACTAGCTGGGAGACCCAGTACTTC. Protein: CASRTGTSWETQYF.

This clonotype appeared a single time. One base away lies a much larger clone, so this may be a sequencing read error. The DNA is omitted, as the CDR3 cannot be located on it reliably, and the CDR3 follows TCRdb's listing. The chain combines TRBV5-1 with TRBJ2-1; the table calls TRBD2, which could not be checked here. Per the germline V gene, CDR1 is SGHRS and CDR2 is YFSETQ. The CDR3 is 14 residues long, counting both termini. The CDR3: CASVASGTDNEQLF.

This clonotype was seen ten or more times. CDR3 residues: CASSYSIGETQYF. The CDR3 DNA reads TGTGCCAGCAGTTACTCGATAGGGGAGACCCAGTACTTC. The chain joins TRBV6-5 to TRBJ2-5; no clear D gene. Germline CDR1 is MNHEY and CDR2 is SVGAGI. Deletions cut 0 bases from V and 5 bases from J, with 7 bases between. The CDR3 runs to 13 residues.

This clonotype was found many times. V gene TRBV7-8 combines with J gene TRBJ1-1; the D is unclear. Trimming cost V 6 bases and J 4 bases, with 12 bases left between them. Germline CDR1 is SGHVS and CDR2 is FQNEAQ. The CDR3 is made up of 13 amino acids. CDR3 nucleotide sequence: TGTGCCAGCAGGAATGCCGACGGCACTGAAGCTTTCTTT. Its translation: CASRNADGTEAFF. Full variable domain (rest looked up from reference TRBV7-8 and TRBJ1-1): GAGVSQSPRYKVAKRGQDVALRCDPISGHVSLFWYQQALGQGPEFLTYFQNEAQLDKSGLPSDRFFAERPEGSVSTLKIQRTQQEDSAVYLCASRNADGTEAFFGQGTRLTVV.

This chain uses TRBV5-1 with TRBJ2-7; D is perhaps TRBD2 (5 bases). V lost 4 bases, J lost 2 bases, and 13 bases lay in between. This CDR3 comprises 14 residues. Germline V lookup: CDR1 SGHRS, CDR2 YFSETQ. CDR3 protein: CASSHSEGTYEQYF. The DNA of the CDR3 is TGCGCCAGCAGCCATTCTGAGGGTACCTACGAGCAGTACTTC. The full variable domain, with the rest looked up from reference TRBV5-1 and TRBJ2-7, is KAGVTQTPRYLIKTRGQQVTLSCSPISGHRSVSWYQQTPGQGLQFLFEYFSETQRNKGNFPGRFSGRQFSNSRSEMNVSTLELGDSALYLCASSHSEGTYEQYFGPGTRLTVT.

V usage is TRBV7-9 and J usage is TRBJ2-3; 7 nucleotides line up with TRBD2. The CDR3 has 14 residues. Germline loops: CDR1 SEHNR, CDR2 FQNEAQ (reference sequence). V shed 6 bases, J shed 4 bases, and the junction held 7 bases outside the gene matches. CDR3 coding DNA: TGTGCCAGCAGTCGGACTAGTACTTCAGATACGCAGTATTTT. As protein: CASSRTSTSDTQYF.

The V and J genes are TRBV20-1 and TRBJ1-3; possible D gene TRBD1, 6 bases. Germline-derived CDR1 and CDR2 are DFQATT and SNEGSKA (reference sequence). The CDR3 length is 13 residues. V was pared by 3 bases and J by 4 bases, with 10 bases between. The CDR3 region is CSASRTGGNTIYF. DNA of the CDR3: TGCAGTGCTAGTCGAACAGGGGGAAACACCATATATTTT.